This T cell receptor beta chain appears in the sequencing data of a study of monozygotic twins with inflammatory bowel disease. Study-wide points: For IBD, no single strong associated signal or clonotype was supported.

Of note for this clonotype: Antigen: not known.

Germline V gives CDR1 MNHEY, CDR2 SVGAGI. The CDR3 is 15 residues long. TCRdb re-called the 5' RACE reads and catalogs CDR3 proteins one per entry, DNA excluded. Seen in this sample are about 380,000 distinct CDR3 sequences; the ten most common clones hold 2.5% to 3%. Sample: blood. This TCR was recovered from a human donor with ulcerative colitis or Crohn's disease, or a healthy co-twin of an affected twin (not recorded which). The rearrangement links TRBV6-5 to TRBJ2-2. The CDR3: CASSSGRKNTGELFF.